The rows below give T cell receptor beta chains drawn from one sample of a study of blood T cell repertoires in COVID-19. Sequencing was performed with immunoSEQ multiplex PCR; in TCRdb, only in-frame clones are kept and a portion is missing. The sample lists some 250,000 clones; approximately 90% were seen once. The source material was peripheral blood. Receptors were obtained from a man aged 25 to 45 who had recovered from COVID-19. The CDR3 runs from the conserved cysteine through the conserved F or W. Fields, in order: D gene, clone size, J gene, V gene, CDR3 protein, CDR3 DNA. A D gene is named only where the DNA matches it firmly. Size tells how often a clone was seen (once, few, many) or the class of an expanded clone, and some rows leave it out.

D: .; size: .; J: TRBJ1-6; V: TRBV19; CDR3: CASSVSDSPLHF; DNA: TGTGCCAGTAGTGTCTCGGATTCACCCCTCCACTTT
D: .; size: .; J: TRBJ2-6; V: TRBV18; CDR3: CASSPPSAAPSGANVLTF; DNA: TGTGCCAGCTCACCACCTTCAGCGGCGCCCTCTGGGGCCAACGTCCTGACTTTC
D: .; size: .; J: TRBJ1-5; V: TRBV15; CDR3: CATSRDRAEGQPQHF; DNA: TGTGCCACCAGCAGAGACCGGGCAGAGGGTCAGCCCCAGCATTTT
D: .; size: .; J: TRBJ1-2; V: TRBV27; CDR3: CASSPRGSNYGYTF; DNA: TGTGCCAGCAGTCCCCGTGGGAGCAACTATGGCTACACCTTC
D: TRBD2; size: .; J: TRBJ2-3; V: TRBV7-2; CDR3: CASSLGGGGTDTQYF; DNA: TGTGCCAGCAGCTTAGGCGGGGGGGGCACAGATACGCAGTATTTT
D: TRBD2; size: .; J: TRBJ2-1; V: TRBV4-1; CDR3: CASSQDTFSGASSYNEQFF; DNA: TGCGCCAGCAGCCAAGATACCTTTAGCGGGGCTAGCTCCTACAATGAGCAGTTCTTC
D: TRBD1; size: .; J: TRBJ1-2; V: TRBV6-5; CDR3: CASIPGQGAHYGYTF; DNA: TGTGCCAGCATTCCTGGACAGGGGGCTCACTATGGCTACACCTTC
D: .; size: .; J: TRBJ1-2; V: TRBV10-2; CDR3: CASRAGSRTFFYGYGYTF; DNA: TGCGCCAGCAGGGCGGGGAGTAGGACCTTCTTCTATGGGTATGGCTACACCTTC
D: TRBD2; size: few; J: TRBJ2-1; V: TRBV18; CDR3: CASSPNSGARDEQFF; DNA: TGTGCCAGCTCCCCAAATAGCGGGGCTAGGGATGAGCAGTTCTTC
D: .; size: .; J: TRBJ1-1; V: TRBV6-2/TRBV6-3; CDR3: CASSYSGHNRDTEAFF; DNA: TGTGCCAGCAGTTACTCAGGTCACAACCGGGACACTGAAGCTTTCTTT
D: .; size: once; J: TRBJ1-2; V: TRBV7-2; CDR3: CASSLGQPYGYTF; DNA: TGTGCCAGCAGCTTAGGACAGCCCTATGGCTACACCTTC
D: .; size: .; J: TRBJ2-3; V: TRBV11-2; CDR3: CASSPESRTDTQYF; DNA: TGTGCCAGCAGCCCGGAGAGTCGAACAGATACGCAGTATTTT
D: .; size: .; J: TRBJ2-3; V: TRBV7-9; CDR3: CASTKEGVLADTQYF; DNA: TGTGCCAGCACTAAGGAGGGAGTTTTGGCAGATACGCAGTATTTT
D: .; size: .; J: TRBJ2-7; V: TRBV18; CDR3: CASSPGAGTRYEQYF; DNA: TGTGCCAGCTCACCAGGCGCAGGGACTCGATACGAGCAGTACTTC
D: .; size: .; J: TRBJ2-1; V: TRBV19; CDR3: CASSPGAGQQFF; DNA: TGTGCCAGTAGTCCAGGTGCGGGACAGCAGTTCTTC
D: .; size: once; J: TRBJ2-3; V: TRBV6-2/TRBV6-3; CDR3: CASSTPRQSTDTQYF; DNA: TGTGCCAGCAGCACCCCGCGGCAGTCCACAGATACGCAGTATTTT
D: .; size: .; J: TRBJ2-7; V: TRBV10-3; CDR3: CAISIRDKAYEQYF; DNA: TGTGCCATCAGTATAAGGGACAAGGCCTACGAGCAGTACTTC
D: TRBD1; size: .; J: TRBJ2-7; V: TRBV4-1; CDR3: CASSQPGQGAREQYF; DNA: TGCGCCAGCAGCCAGCCGGGACAGGGGGCTCGAGAGCAGTACTTC
D: .; size: .; J: TRBJ2-3; V: TRBV12-3/TRBV12-4; CDR3: CASSFGPPDTQYF; DNA: TGTGCCAGCAGTTTTGGCCCCCCAGATACGCAGTATTTT
D: .; size: .; J: TRBJ1-1; V: TRBV5-4; CDR3: CASSLGRVSTEAFF; DNA: TGTGCCAGCAGCTTAGGGAGGGTGTCCACTGAAGCTTTCTTT
D: TRBD2; size: .; J: TRBJ2-5; V: TRBV3-1/TRBV3-2; CDR3: CASSQSSGGAWETQYF; DNA: TGTGCCAGCAGCCAATCTAGCGGGGGGGCATGGGAGACCCAGTACTTC
D: .; size: .; J: TRBJ1-2; V: TRBV6-4; CDR3: CASSDSSGASPYGYTF; DNA: TGTGCCAGCAGTGACTCGAGTGGAGCCAGTCCTTATGGCTACACCTTC
D: .; size: .; J: TRBJ1-3; V: TRBV9; CDR3: CASRPGNSGNTIYF; DNA: TGTGCCAGCAGGCCAGGGAACTCTGGAAACACCATATATTTT
D: TRBD1; size: .; J: TRBJ2-7; V: TRBV5-4; CDR3: CASSFLDRESEQYF; DNA: TGTGCCAGCAGCTTTCTGGACAGGGAGAGCGAGCAGTACTTC
D: TRBD1; size: .; J: TRBJ1-4; V: TRBV19; CDR3: CASSQGAERAIEKLFF; DNA: TGTGCCAGTAGTCAGGGGGCAGAGAGGGCCATAGAAAAACTGTTTTTT
D: .; size: .; J: TRBJ2-1; V: TRBV10-2; CDR3: CASSVRQGKQFF; DNA: TGCGCCAGCAGTGTTCGGCAGGGAAAGCAGTTCTTC
D: .; size: .; J: TRBJ1-1; V: TRBV7-5; CDR3: CVRSWSLKTAKAFF; DNA: TGTGTCAGAAGCTGGAGCTTAAAGACAGCAAAGGCTTTCTTT
D: .; size: .; J: TRBJ2-3; V: TRBV12-3/TRBV12-4; CDR3: CASIPGVADTQYF; DNA: TGTGCCAGCATCCCGGGGGTGGCAGATACGCAGTATTTT
D: .; size: .; J: TRBJ1-5; V: TRBV4-1; CDR3: CASSHEGRENQPQHF; DNA: TGCGCCAGCAGCCACGAGGGTCGGGAAAATCAGCCCCAGCATTTT
D: .; size: .; J: TRBJ1-2; V: TRBV5-4; CDR3: CASSVTDNYGYTF; DNA: TGTGCCAGCAGCGTAACAGATAACTATGGCTACACCTTC
D: .; size: .; J: TRBJ1-1; V: TRBV5-1; CDR3: CASSGEGGNTEAFF; DNA: TGCGCCAGCAGCGGCGAAGGGGGGAACACTGAAGCTTTCTTT
D: .; size: .; J: TRBJ1-2; V: TRBV18; CDR3: CASSPRVGRGGYGYTF; DNA: TGTGCCAGCTCACCACGGGTCGGCAGGGGCGGCTATGGCTACACCTTC
D: .; size: .; J: TRBJ2-1; V: TRBV6-1; CDR3: CASSAPGGLSYNEQFF; DNA: TGTGCCAGCAGTGCCCCAGGGGGGCTTTCCTACAATGAGCAGTTCTTC
D: TRBD1; size: .; J: TRBJ1-2; V: TRBV5-1; CDR3: CASSLRSGGRNYGYTF; DNA: TGCGCCAGCAGCTTGAGGTCAGGGGGCCGAAACTATGGCTACACCTTC
D: .; size: .; J: TRBJ1-5; V: TRBV12-5; CDR3: CASGLREDQPQHF; DNA: TGTGCTAGTGGTCTTAGGGAGGATCAGCCCCAGCATTTT
D: .; size: .; J: TRBJ2-2; V: TRBV11-2; CDR3: CASSLERAGELFF; DNA: TGTGCCAGCAGCTTAGAACGGGCCGGGGAGCTGTTTTTT
D: TRBD1; size: .; J: TRBJ2-7; V: TRBV27; CDR3: CAIGQVSYEQYF; DNA: TGTGCCATCGGACAGGTTTCCTACGAGCAGTACTTC
D: .; size: .; J: TRBJ2-5; V: TRBV6-6; CDR3: CASSRTEETQYF; DNA: TGTGCCAGCAGTCGGACAGAAGAGACCCAGTACTTC
D: .; size: .; J: TRBJ1-3; V: TRBV9; CDR3: CASSVVNRAGGNTIYF; DNA: TGTGCCAGCAGCGTAGTGAACAGGGCTGGTGGAAACACCATATATTTT
D: .; size: .; J: TRBJ1-1; V: TRBV6-5; CDR3: CASSPSRGVNTEAFF; DNA: TGTGCCAGCAGTCCGTCGCGGGGGGTAAACACTGAAGCTTTCTTT
D: TRBD2; size: .; J: TRBJ2-1; V: TRBV27; CDR3: CASSLDSGGRGEQFF; DNA: TGTGCCAGCAGTTTAGATAGCGGGGGGAGGGGTGAGCAGTTCTTC
D: .; size: .; J: TRBJ2-7; V: TRBV27; CDR3: CASSEQGIRSVYEQYF; DNA: TGTGCCAGCAGTGAACAGGGTATTCGGTCGGTCTACGAGCAGTACTTC
D: .; size: .; J: TRBJ2-7; V: TRBV6-5; CDR3: CATSRVPGNEQYF; DNA: TGTGCCACATCCCGGGTCCCAGGGAACGAGCAGTACTTC
D: TRBD1; size: .; J: TRBJ1-1; V: TRBV5-6; CDR3: CASTSDRVPAFF; DNA: TGTGCCAGCACGAGTGACAGGGTTCCAGCTTTCTTT
D: TRBD1; size: .; J: TRBJ2-7; V: TRBV30; CDR3: CAWSSRRQGADYSYEQYF; DNA: TGTGCCTGGAGTTCGAGACGACAGGGGGCTGATTACTCCTACGAGCAGTACTTC